This is a list of T cell receptor beta chains from one sample in a study of T cell repertoires in cytomegalovirus infection. A single record per CDR3 protein comes from TCRdb applying MiXCR to the reads. The sample holds roughly 640,000 distinct CDR3 sequences; less than 25% are singletons and the top ten take roughly 8%. The specimen sequenced was CD8+ T cells from PBMCs. These receptors were obtained from a human donor in good health (CMV status not recorded). Some clones in this sample may be carry-over from other donors' samples. Each CDR3 is given without its conserved first and last residue. The order of the fields is clone size, D gene, V gene, J gene, CDR3 protein. D genes are given only for firm matches. Clone size is not always given. Where it is, it says once, few, many or a class for expanded clones.

clone size: -
D gene: -
V gene: TRBV6-6
J gene: TRBJ2-5
CDR3 protein: ASSTWGQETQY

clone size: many
D gene: TRBD1
V gene: TRBV7-9
J gene: TRBJ2-1
CDR3 protein: ASSPGTGARNEQF

clone size: -
D gene: TRBD2
V gene: TRBV10-3
J gene: TRBJ2-3
CDR3 protein: AISVRRTSGPLANTDTQY

clone size: -
D gene: TRBD1
V gene: TRBV6-6
J gene: TRBJ1-2
CDR3 protein: ASRPPDRGTYGYT

clone size: few
D gene: -
V gene: TRBV10-3
J gene: TRBJ2-3
CDR3 protein: ATLGGPNTQY

clone size: -
D gene: TRBD2
V gene: TRBV6-1
J gene: TRBJ2-3
CDR3 protein: ASSLSGDRTDTQY

clone size: few
D gene: TRBD1
V gene: TRBV6-2/TRBV6-3
J gene: TRBJ1-2
CDR3 protein: ASSDGQGYGYT

clone size: -
D gene: TRBD1
V gene: TRBV28
J gene: TRBJ1-5
CDR3 protein: ASTTSGGGSNQPQH

clone size: many
D gene: -
V gene: TRBV7-6
J gene: TRBJ2-5
CDR3 protein: ASTLIQALRETQY

clone size: few
D gene: -
V gene: TRBV20-1
J gene: TRBJ2-7
CDR3 protein: SALGSFSSYEQY

clone size: few
D gene: -
V gene: TRBV6-6
J gene: TRBJ2-2
CDR3 protein: ASNLAEGDTGELF

clone size: few
D gene: -
V gene: TRBV14
J gene: TRBJ2-7
CDR3 protein: ASSPGNLYEQY

clone size: once
D gene: -
V gene: TRBV25-1
J gene: TRBJ2-6
CDR3 protein: ASRQGAGANVLT

clone size: -
D gene: -
V gene: TRBV28
J gene: TRBJ2-5
CDR3 protein: ASSYGSRETQY

clone size: many
D gene: -
V gene: TRBV7-9
J gene: TRBJ2-1
CDR3 protein: ASRSPNALYNEQF

clone size: -
D gene: TRBD1
V gene: TRBV5-4
J gene: TRBJ1-2
CDR3 protein: ASSWDRADYGYT

clone size: few
D gene: -
V gene: TRBV28
J gene: TRBJ1-2
CDR3 protein: ASRGTDTVSYGYT

clone size: few
D gene: -
V gene: TRBV25-1
J gene: TRBJ1-1
CDR3 protein: ASSEYLNTEAF

clone size: many
D gene: TRBD2
V gene: TRBV6-2/TRBV6-3
J gene: TRBJ2-2
CDR3 protein: AIKAGVNTGELF

clone size: -
D gene: -
V gene: TRBV13
J gene: TRBJ2-3
CDR3 protein: ASSHGTAGTQY

clone size: few
D gene: -
V gene: TRBV14
J gene: TRBJ2-2
CDR3 protein: ASSEKHYTGELF

clone size: -
D gene: -
V gene: TRBV29-1
J gene: TRBJ1-2
CDR3 protein: SVGGGVNYGYT

clone size: once
D gene: TRBD1
V gene: TRBV7-9
J gene: TRBJ1-1
CDR3 protein: ANSSTGEGWGNTEAF

clone size: many
D gene: -
V gene: TRBV7-2
J gene: TRBJ2-5
CDR3 protein: ASSLVGAAQETQY

clone size: few
D gene: -
V gene: TRBV20-1
J gene: TRBJ2-7
CDR3 protein: SARSFRSYEQY

clone size: -
D gene: -
V gene: TRBV5-4
J gene: TRBJ2-5
CDR3 protein: ASHGGGETQY

clone size: many
D gene: -
V gene: TRBV7-2
J gene: TRBJ1-4
CDR3 protein: ASSLWGLASSLPDEKLF

clone size: -
D gene: -
V gene: TRBV5-1
J gene: TRBJ2-1
CDR3 protein: ASSRFDQGKAYNEQF

clone size: -
D gene: -
V gene: TRBV7-6
J gene: TRBJ2-7
CDR3 protein: VSSLGGEQY

clone size: few
D gene: -
V gene: TRBV27
J gene: TRBJ1-3
CDR3 protein: ASSSRHLSGNTIY

clone size: -
D gene: TRBD1
V gene: TRBV10-3
J gene: TRBJ2-1
CDR3 protein: AISDPGQEEYNEQF

clone size: few
D gene: -
V gene: TRBV28
J gene: TRBJ2-1
CDR3 protein: ASSLGSLQTYNEQF

clone size: -
D gene: -
V gene: TRBV6-5
J gene: TRBJ1-1
CDR3 protein: ASSYSDDMNTEAF

clone size: few
D gene: -
V gene: TRBV2
J gene: TRBJ2-1
CDR3 protein: ASSDVGYYNEQF

clone size: -
D gene: -
V gene: TRBV6-2/TRBV6-3
J gene: TRBJ2-7
CDR3 protein: ASSSTHYEQY

clone size: -
D gene: -
V gene: TRBV7-6
J gene: TRBJ2-7
CDR3 protein: ASSHRGRAEQY

clone size: few
D gene: -
V gene: TRBV29-1
J gene: TRBJ1-3
CDR3 protein: SVRLLYSGNTIY

clone size: few
D gene: TRBD2
V gene: TRBV29-1
J gene: TRBJ2-5
CDR3 protein: SVEGVAGYQETQY

clone size: -
D gene: TRBD1
V gene: TRBV29-1
J gene: TRBJ2-5
CDR3 protein: SVEDPRGQGALETQY

clone size: -
D gene: -
V gene: TRBV19
J gene: TRBJ2-1
CDR3 protein: ASSIDRARGIFYNEQF

clone size: -
D gene: TRBD2
V gene: TRBV15
J gene: TRBJ2-1
CDR3 protein: VTSSGGVFEQF

clone size: -
D gene: -
V gene: TRBV7-9
J gene: TRBJ1-2
CDR3 protein: ASSYDTGYT

clone size: -
D gene: TRBD1
V gene: TRBV29-1
J gene: TRBJ2-7
CDR3 protein: SVWTGVTYEQY

clone size: many
D gene: -
V gene: TRBV2
J gene: TRBJ2-7
CDR3 protein: ASGRSSYEQY

clone size: -
D gene: -
V gene: TRBV10-3
J gene: TRBJ2-7
CDR3 protein: AISESTRRTRGYEQY

clone size: many
D gene: -
V gene: TRBV7-2
J gene: TRBJ2-5
CDR3 protein: ASSLGPYYQETQY

clone size: -
D gene: -
V gene: TRBV7-9
J gene: TRBJ1-3
CDR3 protein: AGGSGNTIY

clone size: -
D gene: -
V gene: TRBV7-9
J gene: TRBJ2-3
CDR3 protein: ASSPLDSPSGDTQY

clone size: -
D gene: -
V gene: TRBV20-1
J gene: TRBJ2-1
CDR3 protein: SATRANYNEQF

clone size: -
D gene: -
V gene: TRBV7-3
J gene: TRBJ2-4
CDR3 protein: ASSGTEKAKNIQY

clone size: few
D gene: -
V gene: TRBV9
J gene: TRBJ1-2
CDR3 protein: ATNSGRHGYT

clone size: -
D gene: -
V gene: TRBV19
J gene: TRBJ2-4
CDR3 protein: ASSIRATQLAKNIQY

clone size: many
D gene: -
V gene: TRBV7-9
J gene: TRBJ1-6
CDR3 protein: ASSLRAISPGGYNSPLH

clone size: few
D gene: TRBD2
V gene: TRBV29-1
J gene: TRBJ2-1
CDR3 protein: SARGGGGTSEQF

clone size: many
D gene: -
V gene: TRBV12-3/TRBV12-4
J gene: TRBJ1-2
CDR3 protein: ASSFIRGYGYT